Below, 25 T cell receptor beta chains from the same sample are listed, as sequenced in a study of T cells in Graves' hyperthyroidism and ophthalmopathy. The CDR3 regions of TCR beta were amplified from RNA transcripts. Primed by the HTBI set, a first-round RT-PCR was run on the TCR CDR3. Via MiXCR, TCRdb re-called the multiplex PCR reads, giving one row per CDR3 protein. The sample records a few hundred thousand distinct CDR3 sequences, approximately 14% being singletons. The specimen was blood. The receptors shown here come from a woman aged 55-69 years with Graves' ophthalmopathy.

This clonotype was seen repeatedly, ten times or more. The genes are TRBV2 and TRBJ2-2; D is unclear. CDR3 length: 12 residues. Germline V lookup: CDR1 SNHLY, CDR2 FYNNEI. V was shortened by 8 bases and J by 2 bases, with 6 bases between the two germline ends. CDR3 amino acids: CASEPNTGELFF. The CDR3, as DNA: TGTGCCAGCGAGCCAAACACCGGGGAGCTGTTTTTT.

This clonotype was seen many times. The chain links TRBV12-5 to TRBJ1-5; no firm D call. Trimming left V 0 bases short and J 0 bases short, with 18 bases between. This CDR3 spans 19 amino acids. From germline, CDR1 is LGHNT and CDR2 FRNRAP. The CDR3 sequence is CASGLVKGGGSNSNQPQHF. CDR3 coding DNA: TGTGCTAGTGGTTTGGTAAAGGGTGGAGGGAGTAATAGCAATCAGCCCCAGCATTTT. Full variable domain (rest looked up from reference TRBV12-5 and TRBJ1-5): DARVTQTPRHKVTEMGQEVTMRCQPILGHNTVFWYRQTMMQGLELLAYFRNRAPLDDSGMPKDRFSAEMPDATLATLKIQPSEPRDSAVYFCASGLVKGGGSNSNQPQHFGDGTRLSIL.

This clonotype was counted at least ten times. This chain uses TRBV12-3 or TRBV12-4 with TRBJ2-3, with 8 bases that match TRBD2. Trimming took 6 bases from V and 4 from J; bases not matched to a gene: 12. The CDR3 totals 16 residues. The CDR3 bases are TGTGCCAGCAGCGATTTACGGGAGGGCGATGCAGATACGCAGTATTTT. It is translated as CASSDLREGDADTQYF.

The chain employs TRBV6-6 and TRBJ2-1, with unresolved D. CDR1 and CDR2 from the germline V gene are MNHNY and SVGAGI (reference sequence). V lost 2 bases and J lost 2, with 13 bases in between. The CDR3 loop spans 16 amino acids. The CDR3 nucleotides are TGTGCCAGCAGTTACCGGAACAGCGTAACCTACAATGAGCAGTTCTTC. Protein sequence: CASSYRNSVTYNEQFF.

Many counts were recorded for this clonotype. This chain connects TRBV20-1 to TRBJ2-5; D might be TRBD2 (5 bases). The CDR3 is 12 amino acids. From germline, CDR1 is DFQATT and CDR2 SNEGSKA (reference sequence). Trimming removed 5 bases at V and 4 bases at J, with 11 bases between. CDR3 sequence: CSARDGGETQYF. DNA of the CDR3: TGCAGTGCTCGGGATGGCGGAGAGACCCAGTACTTC.

The table lists this clonotype with many counts. V usage is TRBV12-3 or TRBV12-4 and J usage is TRBJ2-7, with TRBD2 matching over 10 bases. This CDR3 spans 15 amino acids. The junction had 5 bases not matched to a gene; V was cut back by 5 bases and J by 1 base. Written as DNA, the CDR3 is TGTGCCAGCAGTCGCACTAGCGGGGCTTCCTACGAGCAGTACTTC. Its translation: CASSRTSGASYEQYF.

This clonotype was recorded at least ten times. V and J are TRBV30 and TRBJ2-3; D tentatively fits TRBD1 or TRBD2 (5 bases each). This CDR3 comprises 15 residues. The V end was cut by 2 bases, the J end by 2 bases, with 14 bases between. Germline V gives CDR1 GTSNPN, CDR2 SVGIG (reference sequence). The CDR3 region has the DNA TGTGCCTGGAGTAGTGGGGGACCTTACACAGATACGCAGTATTTT. Amino acid sequence: CAWSSGGPYTDTQYF.

This clonotype was seen at least ten times. The chain uses TRBV5-1 and TRBJ2-1; weak D call: TRBD2 (6 bases). Germline-derived CDR1 and CDR2 are SGHRS and YFSETQ. This CDR3 has 14 amino acids. V shed 0 bases and J shed 5 bases, with 9 bases lying between them. CDR3 in DNA: TGCGCCAGCAGCTTGGATTGGGGGGACAATGAGCAGTTCTTC. Amino acid sequence: CASSLDWGDNEQFF.

This clonotype appeared many times. CDR3 sequence reads: CASSTDRGGHEQYF. The CDR3 DNA is TGTGCCAGCAGCACGGACAGGGGGGGCCACGAGCAGTACTTC. This chain uses TRBV7-9 with TRBJ2-7; 10 nucleotides align to TRBD1. Germline-derived CDR1 and CDR2 are SEHNR and FQNEAQ (reference sequence). Trimming took 5 bases from V and 5 from J; bases not matched to a gene: 6. The CDR3 totals 14 residues. Using reference TRBV7-9 and TRBJ2-7 for the parts outside the CDR3, the full variable domain is DTGVSQNPRHKITKRGQNVTFRCDPISEHNRLYWYRQTLGQGPEFLTYFQNEAQLEKSRLLSDRFSAERPKGSFSTLEIQRTEQGDSAMYLCASSTDRGGHEQYFGPGTRLTVT.

This clonotype was recorded many times. The chain recombines TRBV6-1 with TRBJ2-7; TRBD1 might be the D (5 bases). CDR3 length: 14 amino acids. The V and J ends lost 3 bases and 6 bases respectively, with 15 bases between them. Germline CDR1 reads MNHNS; CDR2 reads SASEGT. Here the CDR3 reads CASSDTRAMGEQYF. CDR3 coding DNA: TGTGCCAGCAGTGATACCAGGGCGATGGGCGAGCAGTACTTC.

This clonotype has a count of ten or more. In nucleotides, the CDR3 is TGTGCCTGGAGCAAGGTCCCAGGGGCTGAAGCTTTCTTT. It codes for CAWSKVPGAEAFF. This chain connects TRBV30 to TRBJ1-1; D is perhaps TRBD1 (6 bases). The V end was cut by 3 bases, the J end by 6 bases, with 14 bases between. CDR3 size: 13 residues. The V gene's germline CDR1 is GTSNPN and CDR2 SVGIG (reference sequence).

Many counts were recorded for this clonotype. The genes are TRBV5-1 and TRBJ2-1; TRBD1 matches 7 bases. The junction had 19 bases not matched to a gene; V was cut back by 2 bases and J by 5 bases. The CDR3 has 19 residues. Germline V gene data show CDR1 as SGHRS and CDR2 as YFSETQ. CDR3 region: CASSFRQGPPGQKNNEQFF. CDR3 nucleotide sequence: TGCGCCAGCAGCTTCAGACAGGGACCCCCGGGACAAAAAAACAATGAGCAGTTCTTC.

This clonotype was detected many times. The chain recombines TRBV10-2 with TRBJ1-1; D unresolved. In germline, CDR1 is WSHSY, CDR2 SAAADI. The CDR3 spans 13 residues. V lost 0 bases and J lost 5, with 7 bases in between. The CDR3 bases are TGCGCCAGCAGTGAGTCGGGTAAGACTGAAGCTTTCTTT. This codes for CASSESGKTEAFF.

The chain links TRBV5-6 to TRBJ1-1; TRBD1 agrees at 7 bases. The CDR3 runs 14 residues. Germline CDR1 and CDR2: SGHDT and YYEEEE. The V segment lost 7 bases and the J segment 3 bases; nucleotides outside the gene matches: 9. CDR3 sequence (DNA): TGTGCCAGCGCGGCCGGCGACAGGGACACTGAAGCTTTCTTT. It specifies CASAAGDRDTEAFF.

In this sample, this clonotype turned up a few times. The gene calls are TRBV6-1 and TRBJ2-2, with 13 bases fitting TRBD2. The V gene's germline CDR1 is MNHNS and CDR2 SASEGT. Trimming cost V 7 bases and J 6 bases; bases outside gene matches: 5. The length of the CDR3 is 15 residues. CDR3: CASIWTSGSSGELFF. CDR3 sequence (DNA): TGTGCCAGCATTTGGACTAGCGGGAGTTCCGGGGAGCTGTTTTTT.

This clonotype was observed a few times. The chain employs TRBV2 and TRBJ1-4; no firm D call. From germline, CDR1 is SNHLY and CDR2 FYNNEI. This CDR3 has 15 residues. The V gene lost 0 bases and the J gene lost 7 bases, with 12 bases spanning the gap. CDR3 sequence reads: CASSEAPGEGEKLFF. The CDR3 DNA reads TGTGCCAGCAGTGAAGCGCCTGGGGAGGGTGAAAAACTGTTTTTT.

This clonotype turned up a few times. A much more abundant neighbour one base away suggests this may be a read error. The chain is built from TRBV11-2 and TRBJ1-1; D is uncertain. Germline V gene sequence: CDR1 SGHAT, CDR2 FQNNGV. CDR3 length: 14 residues. DNA for the CDR3: TGTGCCAGCAGCCGACGCGTTGGGAACACTGGAGCTTTCTTT. The encoded protein is CASSRRVGNTGAFF.

This CDR3 reads CASSPNRGLEAFF. CDR3 bases: TGTGCCAGCAGCCCTAACAGGGGATTAGAAGCTTTCTTT. V gene TRBV7-3 combines with J gene TRBJ1-1, with 7 bases aligning to TRBD1. J lost 8 bases, V lost 5 bases, and 8 bases had no gene match. The CDR3 is 13 amino acids. Germline loops: CDR1 SGHTA, CDR2 FQGTGA. The full variable domain, rest sourced from reference TRBV7-3 and TRBJ1-1, is GAGVSQTPSNKVTEKGKYVELRCDPISGHTALYWYRQSLGQGPEFLIYFQGTGAADDSGLPNDRFFAVRPEGSVSTLKIQRTERGDSAVYLCASSPNRGLEAFFGQGTRLTVV.

This clonotype was seen a handful of times. V gene TRBV29-1 combines with J gene TRBJ1-1; D call uncertain. The V gene's germline CDR1 is SQVTM and CDR2 ANQGSEA. The V and J ends lost 4 bases and 4 bases respectively, with 7 bases between them. The CDR3 consists of 11 residues. CDR3 sequence reads: CSVAGSTEAFF. The CDR3 DNA is TGCAGCGTTGCGGGATCCACTGAAGCTTTCTTT.

V and J are TRBV24-1 and TRBJ2-1, with D tentatively TRBD2 (6 bases). CDR1 is KGHDR and CDR2 is SFDVKD in the germline V gene. CDR3 size: 14 residues. The V gene lost 7 bases and the J gene lost 9 bases, with 18 bases spanning the gap. CDR3 DNA: TGTGCCACCAGAAAGGGGCGGGACGGGAGTGAGCAGTTCTTC. Translated: CATRKGRDGSEQFF.

In its sample, this clonotype was seen a few times. This CDR3 is CASRLDYLAKNIQYF. CDR3 nucleotides: TGTGCCAGCCGGTTAGACTATCTAGCCAAAAACATTCAGTACTTC. The rearrangement links TRBV6-1 to TRBJ2-4; D may be TRBD2 (5 bases). V shed 8 bases and J shed 0 bases, with 14 bases lying between them. Germline V gives CDR1 MNHNS, CDR2 SASEGT. CDR3 length: 15 amino acids.

This clonotype was recorded many times. V gene TRBV3-1 combines with J gene TRBJ1-5, with TRBD1 as a possible D gene (6 bases). The CDR3 sequence is 14 residues long. Germline-derived CDR1 and CDR2 are LGHDT and YNNKEL (reference sequence). The V end was cut by 0 bases, the J end by 9 bases, with 12 bases between. The CDR3: CASSQEAGTPPQHF. CDR3 nucleotides: TGTGCCAGCAGCCAAGAGGCGGGGACACCGCCCCAGCATTTT.

The sample holds a few counts of this clonotype. The chain combines TRBV10-3 with TRBJ1-2; TRBD1 agrees at 8 bases. Per the germline V gene, CDR1 is ENHRY and CDR2 is SYGVKD. This CDR3 is 15 amino acids long. With V trimmed by 9 bases and J by 1 base, 10 bases remained unmatched. CDR3 protein: CAIEEGTGGNYGYTF. The CDR3 DNA reads TGTGCCATAGAAGAGGGGACAGGTGGTAACTATGGCTACACCTTC.

J is TRBJ1-1 and V is TRBV7-9; D gene uncertain. The CDR3 length is 11 residues. CDR1 SEHNR and CDR2 FQNEAQ come from the germline V gene (reference sequence). Trimming pared 5 bases from V and 10 bases from J, leaving 11 bases between. CDR3 DNA: TGTGCCAGCAGCACGCCGCCCGTAGCTTTCTTT. Protein sequence: CASSTPPVAFF.

Remarks on this clonotype: Being one base from a much bigger clone, this may be a read error. The chain is built from TRBV5-1 and TRBJ2-7, with D tentatively TRBD2 (6 bases). Germline CDR1 and CDR2: SGHRS and YFSETQ. The CDR3 runs 16 residues. This CDR3 reads CAGSLGGLPSTWEQYF. CDR3 DNA: TGCGCCGGCAGCTTGGGAGGCCTGCCTTCCACCTGGGAGCAGTACTTC.